The 9 T cell receptor beta chains below all came from one sample that was sequenced in a study of blood T cell repertoires in COVID-19. Sequencing was performed with immunoSEQ multiplex PCR; in TCRdb, only in-frame clones are kept and a portion is missing. The top ten hold more than 0.9% of the sample, which has 300,000 to 450,000 clones, roughly nine tenths seen once. Sequences were obtained from PBMCs or T cells enriched from blood (not recorded which). The receptors shown here come from a woman in her 30s who had recovered from COVID-19.

This clone was seen a handful of times. The chain joins TRBV6-2 or TRBV6-3 to TRBJ2-7; TRBD1 matches 8 bases. The junction had 9 bases not matched to a gene; V was cut back by 4 bases and J by 4 bases. In germline, CDR1 is MNHEY, CDR2 SVGEGT. The CDR3 loop spans 15 amino acids. As DNA, the CDR3 is TGTGCCAGCAGTTCGGCGTTGCGACAGGGGTACGAGCAGTACTTC. Its translation: CASSSALRQGYEQYF.

This clone occurred a few times. An end of the junction does not agree with germline; a read error may underlie this. The chain has TRBV16 and TRBJ1-5; D ambiguous. The CDR3 is 15 amino acids. CDR1 and CDR2 (germline): KGHSY, FQNENV. CDR3 amino acids: CASSQSSGSSQPQHF. In nucleotides, the CDR3 is TGTGCCAGCAGCCAATCGTCCGGTAGCAGTCAGCCCCAGCATTTT.

CDR3 sequence reads: CAWSGGTGDDQPQHF. DNA of the CDR3: TGTGCCTGGAGTGGGGGGACAGGGGATGATCAGCCCCAGCATTTT. V is TRBV30 and J is TRBJ1-5; TRBD1 agrees at 10 bases. This CDR3 has 15 residues. CDR1 and CDR2 (germline): GTSNPN, SVGIG (reference sequence). The J segment lost 5 bases and the V segment lost 1 base, leaving 5 bases of the junction unmatched.

The V call is TRBV27, the J call TRBJ2-1; 10 bases line up with TRBD1. From germline, CDR1 is MNHEY and CDR2 SMNVEV (reference sequence). Unmatched junction bases numbered 10, after V lost 1 base and J lost 7 bases. This CDR3 spans 17 amino acids. The CDR3: CASSLLSTGGAGNEQFF. The CDR3 nucleotides are TGTGCCAGCAGTTTATTGTCGACAGGGGGCGCTGGGAATGAGCAGTTCTTC.

V gene TRBV9 combines with J gene TRBJ2-2; 9 bases map to TRBD2. The junction had 11 bases not matched to a gene; V was cut back by 1 base and J by 1 base. Germline V lookup: CDR1 SGDLS, CDR2 YYNGEE. This CDR3 spans 19 amino acids. CDR3 DNA sequence: TGTGCCAGCAGCGTAAGGTCCGGTGTTAGCGGGGGGAACACCGGGGAGCTGTTTTTT. This encodes CASSVRSGVSGGNTGELFF. Based on the CDR3 plus reference TRBV9 and TRBJ2-2, the full variable domain is DSGVTQTPKHLITATGQRVTLRCSPRSGDLSVYWYQQSLDQGLQFLIQYYNGEERAKGNILERFSAQQFPDLHSELNLSSLELGDSALYFCASSVRSGVSGGNTGELFFGEGSRLTVL.

CDR3 DNA: TGTGCCAGCAGTTTATCGGGGGAGTCGGGACATCTGAACACTGAAGCTTTCTTT. Protein product: CASSLSGESGHLNTEAFF. The V and J genes are TRBV27 and TRBJ1-1; D possibly corresponds to TRBD1 (6 bases). The V end was cut by 0 bases, the J end by 0 bases, with 17 bases between. The CDR3 totals 18 residues. CDR1 MNHEY and CDR2 SMNVEV come from the germline V gene (reference sequence).

The chain has TRBV3-1 (or the pseudogene TRBV3-2) and TRBJ2-3, with D hard to call. The germline gives CDR1 LGHDT, CDR2 YNNKEL (reference sequence). The CDR3 spans 20 residues. V lost 0 bases, J lost 3 bases, and 25 bases lay in between. CDR3: CASSQDLALVPHLFTDTQYF. CDR3 in DNA: TGTGCCAGCAGCCAAGATTTGGCCCTCGTGCCTCATTTATTTACAGATACGCAGTATTTT.

CDR3 bases: TGTGCCAGCAGTAGTCGGGGTTCCGCTAGTTCACCCCTCCACTTT. This translates into CASSSRGSASSPLHF. The chain couples TRBV3-1 (or the pseudogene TRBV3-2) to TRBJ1-6; D is ambiguous. The CDR3 is made up of 15 amino acids. CDR1 and CDR2 (germline): LGHDT, YNNKEL (reference sequence). V lost 6 bases to trimming and J lost 9 bases, with 18 bases between them.

This clone was detected only once. This chain connects TRBV5-4 to TRBJ2-2; D might be TRBD1 (6 bases). The length of the CDR3 is 16 residues. Germline values: CDR1 SGHNT, CDR2 YYREEE (reference sequence). V was clipped by 0 bases and J by 2 bases, with 11 bases between them. This CDR3 is CASSLGSGTNTGELFF. As DNA, the CDR3 is TGTGCCAGCAGCTTGGGCTCAGGGACAAACACCGGGGAGCTGTTTTTT. Combining the CDR3 with reference TRBV5-4 and TRBJ2-2 gives the whole variable domain ETGVTQSPTHLIKTRGQQVTLRCSSQSGHNTVSWYQQALGQGPQFIFQYYREEENGRGNFPPRFSGLQFPNYSSELNVNALELDDSALYLCASSLGSGTNTGELFFGEGSRLTVL.